The next 2 T cell receptor beta chains were all read from a single sample in a study of blood T cell repertoires in COVID-19. Here immunoSEQ multiplex PCR was the method, and the copy in TCRdb shows in-frame clones only, minus some. The sample has around 300,000 clones; around 92% are singletons. The material sequenced was PBMCs or T cells enriched from blood (not recorded which). These receptors originate from an older woman who had recovered from COVID-19.

The gene calls are TRBV6-2 or TRBV6-3 and TRBJ1-1; D is unclear. This CDR3 is built from 14 residues. The germline CDR1 and CDR2 sequences are MNHEY and SVGEGT. V gave up 0 bases and J gave up 0 bases, with 5 bases separating them. As DNA, the CDR3 is TGTGCCAGCAGTTACTCGAGCCTGAACACTGAAGCTTTCTTT. Its translation is CASSYSSLNTEAFF.

This chain uses TRBV2 with TRBJ1-1, with 8 bases fitting TRBD1. This CDR3 is 14 amino acids long. Trimming at V came to 6 bases and at J to 5 bases, leaving 8 bases not matched to a gene. Per germline, CDR1 SNHLY and CDR2 FYNNEI. The CDR3 reads CASSSGGAGTEAFF. CDR3 coding DNA: TGTGCCAGCAGCTCAGGGGGCGCGGGAACTGAAGCTTTCTTT.